The entry below describes one T cell receptor beta chain. The V gene's germline CDR1 is MNHNY and CDR2 SVGAGI (reference sequence). Trimming took 1 base from V and 8 from J; bases not matched to a gene: 11. This CDR3 spans 16 amino acids. Original methodology: Nucleated cell number was recorded as an estimate derived from reference gene primer amplification. Measured with immunoSEQ multiplex PCR; TCRdb has only the in-frame clones, and not every one. The V and J calls and the clone size are those of that table, but D and trimming were determined from the DNA. The sample holds over 150,000 clones; 94% are singletons and the top ten take approximately 0.8%. This sample is part of a study of blood T cell repertoires in COVID-19. Looking at the study overall: Samples representing acute and convalescent COVID-19 were sourced from the United States, Italy and Spain. Nucleic acid was either cDNA or gDNA, and it came from T cells, B-cell-depleted T cells, or PBMCs.

The gene calls are TRBV6-6 and TRBJ2-1, with 7 positions matching TRBD1. Sequencing input: peripheral blood. This clonotype was sampled from a man younger than 40 with COVID-19, enrolled during active disease. As DNA, the CDR3 is TGTGCCAGCAGTTACTACGATCAGGGGACAGTCGATGAGCAGTTCTTC. It yields the protein CASSYYDQGTVDEQFF.